A single count supports the clone carrying this T cell receptor (beta chain). The data derive from a study of blood T cell repertoires in COVID-19. About the study: The study drew acute and convalescent COVID-19 samples from the United States, Italy and Spain. PBMCs, B-cell-depleted T cells, or T cells provided the cDNA or gDNA that made up the material.

Authors' data handling: Estimated nucleated cell counts came from reference gene primer amplification. TCRdb keeps only in-frame clones here, not all; method: immunoSEQ multiplex PCR. That table furnishes V, J and clone size, whereas the DNA furnished D and trimming. The sample has over 30,000 clones; around 90% are singletons. CDR3 length equals 17 residues. Germline V gene data show CDR1 as MGHRA and CDR2 as YSYEKL. V lost 2 bases, J lost 0 bases, and 14 bases lay in between. The specimen was peripheral blood. V usage is TRBV4-1 and J usage is TRBJ1-5; possible D gene TRBD1, 6 bases. The clonotype comes from a man in his 70s with acute or convalescent COVID-19. This CDR3 is CASSQRRGADSNQPQHF. The DNA for the CDR3 is TGCGCCAGCAGCCAACGACGGGGGGCCGATAGCAATCAGCCCCAGCATTTT.